This T cell receptor (beta chain) was obtained from a study of blood T cell repertoires in COVID-19. The protocol was immunoSEQ multiplex PCR, while the TCRdb copy is restricted to in-frame clones and leaves out a portion. Of 100,000 or so clones listed, about 87% are singletons. The sequencing input was peripheral blood. The sequence was obtained from a woman in her twenties or thirties with acute or convalescent COVID-19.

CDR3 region: CASSTYADTEAFF. The CDR3 DNA reads TGTGCCAGCAGTACATATGCGGACACTGAAGCTTTCTTT. The rearrangement uses TRBV11-3 and TRBJ1-1; D unclear. Germline assignment: CDR1 SGHNT and CDR2 YENEEA. Trimming shortened V by 6 bases and J by 3 bases, and 11 bases separated the two germline ends. The CDR3 runs 13 residues.